This is a list of T cell receptor beta chains from one sample in a study of vaccination effects on CD4 cells after COVID-19. These receptors' targets are unknown. Clones were sequenced by immunoSEQ multiplex PCR, and TCRdb holds only the in-frame ones, with some missing. The sample has about 73,000 clones, 73% seen once. The source was CD4+ T cells from PBMCs cultured without peptide, collected after COVID-19 vaccination. The receptors derive from a human donor who received a COVID-19 vaccine. Each CDR3 is given with its conserved first and last residue. Fields, in order: D gene, V gene, J gene, clone size, CDR3 protein, CDR3 DNA. The D gene is left open where the match is weak. The listing skips clone size in some rows; elsewhere it reads once, few, many or a size class.

D: NA
V: TRBV25-1
J: TRBJ1-2
size: few
CDR3: CASSAAGTTYGYTF
DNA: TGTGCCAGCAGTGCAGCCGGGACCACCTATGGCTACACCTTC

D: NA
V: TRBV6-5
J: TRBJ2-1
size: NA
CDR3: CASSYSRGVQFF
DNA: TGTGCCAGCAGTTACTCGAGGGGGGTGCAGTTCTTC

D: NA
V: TRBV29-1
J: TRBJ2-2
size: NA
CDR3: CSVGGGSVTTGELFF
DNA: TGCAGCGTTGGAGGGGGGTCCGTCACCACCGGGGAGCTGTTTTTT

D: NA
V: TRBV5-6
J: TRBJ2-1
size: NA
CDR3: CASSLVGSEQFF
DNA: TGTGCCAGCAGCTTGGTCGGCAGTGAGCAGTTCTTC

D: NA
V: TRBV7-2
J: TRBJ1-5
size: NA
CDR3: CASSLSEGIQHF
DNA: TGTGCCAGCAGCTTAAGTGAGGGGATCCAGCATTTT

D: NA
V: TRBV12-5
J: TRBJ2-3
size: NA
CDR3: CASGLEEFDTQYF
DNA: TGTGCTAGTGGTTTGGAGGAGTTCGATACGCAGTATTTT

D: NA
V: TRBV18
J: TRBJ1-2
size: NA
CDR3: CASSFREPYGYTF
DNA: TGTGCCAGCTCATTCAGGGAGCCCTATGGCTACACCTTC

D: NA
V: TRBV4-1
J: TRBJ1-5
size: few
CDR3: CASSQDEFYSNQPQHF
DNA: TGCGCCAGCAGCCAAGACGAGTTCTATAGCAATCAGCCCCAGCATTTT

D: NA
V: TRBV5-1
J: TRBJ1-4
size: many
CDR3: CASSLQASNEKLFF
DNA: TGCGCCAGCAGCTTGCAGGCTTCGAATGAAAAACTGTTTTTT

D: TRBD1
V: TRBV5-6
J: TRBJ1-4
size: once
CDR3: CASSLAGGYEKLFF
DNA: TGTGCCAGCAGCTTGGCAGGGGGTTATGAAAAACTGTTTTTT

D: NA
V: TRBV7-8
J: TRBJ1-1
size: few
CDR3: CASGSGLRNTEAFF
DNA: TGTGCCAGCGGATCGGGACTGCGGAACACTGAAGCTTTCTTT

D: TRBD2
V: TRBV5-1
J: TRBJ2-3
size: NA
CDR3: CASSLELAGGLTDTQYF
DNA: TGCGCCAGCAGCTTGGAACTAGCGGGGGGGCTGACAGATACGCAGTATTTT

D: NA
V: TRBV6-5
J: TRBJ2-3
size: NA
CDR3: CASSLGGTDTQYF
DNA: TGTGCCAGCAGTTTAGGGGGCACAGATACGCAGTATTTT

D: NA
V: TRBV19
J: TRBJ1-5
size: NA
CDR3: CASSIVSRGNQPQHF
DNA: TGTGCCAGTAGTATAGTATCCAGGGGCAATCAGCCCCAGCATTTT

D: NA
V: TRBV24-1
J: TRBJ1-5
size: NA
CDR3: CATSDSGIMSNQPQHF
DNA: TGTGCCACCAGTGATTCGGGTATTATGAGCAATCAGCCCCAGCATTTT

D: NA
V: TRBV5-1
J: TRBJ1-4
size: NA
CDR3: CASSLLKAGAGEKLFF
DNA: TGCGCCAGCAGCTTGCTCAAAGCAGGGGCAGGAGAAAAACTGTTTTTT

D: NA
V: TRBV19
J: TRBJ2-1
size: NA
CDR3: CASGSWGAVGNNEQFF
DNA: TGTGCCAGTGGATCCTGGGGGGCGGTAGGTAATAATGAGCAGTTCTTC

D: NA
V: TRBV9
J: TRBJ2-2
size: few
CDR3: CASSVLSQNTGELFF
DNA: TGTGCCAGCAGCGTTCTGAGCCAGAACACCGGGGAGCTGTTTTTT

D: TRBD1
V: TRBV7-8
J: TRBJ1-6
size: NA
CDR3: CASSLATGQGGSPLHF
DNA: TGTGCCAGCAGCTTAGCGACGGGACAGGGCGGTTCACCCCTCCACTTT

D: NA
V: TRBV5-1
J: TRBJ1-1
size: NA
CDR3: CASSLIPGEVRAFF
DNA: TGCGCCAGCAGCTTGATCCCAGGGGAAGTGCGTGCTTTCTTT

D: NA
V: TRBV5-1
J: TRBJ2-3
size: few
CDR3: CASSLGRFTDGTDTQYF
DNA: TGCGCCAGCAGCTTGGGCAGGTTTACAGATGGCACAGATACGCAGTATTTT

D: NA
V: TRBV5-1
J: TRBJ2-3
size: few
CDR3: CASSLEGADTQYF
DNA: TGCGCCAGCAGCTTGGAAGGGGCAGATACGCAGTATTTT

D: NA
V: TRBV7-8
J: TRBJ1-5
size: NA
CDR3: CASTPLSGSGNQPQHF
DNA: TGTGCCAGCACCCCCCTTTCCGGGTCGGGCAATCAGCCCCAGCATTTT

D: TRBD1
V: TRBV5-6
J: TRBJ2-2
size: NA
CDR3: CASSSTKGGPGELFF
DNA: TGTGCCAGCAGCTCTACTAAAGGGGGCCCTGGGGAGCTGTTTTTT

D: NA
V: TRBV29-1
J: TRBJ1-1
size: NA
CDR3: CSVGGLTNTEAFF
DNA: TGCAGCGTTGGGGGACTCACGAACACTGAAGCTTTCTTT

D: NA
V: TRBV15
J: TRBJ2-3
size: NA
CDR3: CATSRDRQSTDTQYF
DNA: TGTGCCACCAGCAGAGATAGGCAGAGCACAGATACGCAGTATTTT

D: TRBD1
V: TRBV3-1/TRBV3-2
J: TRBJ1-2
size: NA
CDR3: CASSPLGTDLGYTF
DNA: TGTGCCAGCAGCCCCCTCGGGACAGACCTGGGCTACACCTTC

D: NA
V: TRBV6-1
J: TRBJ1-1
size: NA
CDR3: CASSATLGARGNTEAFF
DNA: TGTGCCAGCAGTGCCACCCTGGGGGCCAGGGGGAACACTGAAGCTTTCTTT

D: TRBD2
V: TRBV5-1
J: TRBJ2-3
size: once
CDR3: CASSDTGLAVTDTQYF
DNA: TGCGCCAGCAGCGACACGGGACTAGCGGTGACAGATACGCAGTATTTT

D: NA
V: TRBV12-5
J: TRBJ2-1
size: NA
CDR3: CASGFFNEQFF
DNA: TGTGCTAGTGGTTTCTTCAATGAGCAGTTCTTC

D: TRBD1
V: TRBV6-5
J: TRBJ1-1
size: NA
CDR3: CASNRDSTEAFF
DNA: TGTGCCAGCAACAGGGACAGCACTGAAGCTTTCTTT

D: TRBD1
V: TRBV19
J: TRBJ2-3
size: NA
CDR3: CASSSARDRVPDTQYF
DNA: TGTGCCAGTAGTTCCGCCCGGGACAGGGTGCCAGATACGCAGTATTTT

D: NA
V: TRBV6-5
J: TRBJ1-2
size: NA
CDR3: CASRLHGEAYGYTF
DNA: TGTGCCAGCAGACTCCATGGGGAGGCCTATGGCTACACCTTC

D: NA
V: TRBV6-1
J: TRBJ2-2
size: NA
CDR3: CASSEAGDRTGELFF
DNA: TGTGCCAGCAGTGAAGCGGGGGACCGCACCGGGGAGCTGTTTTTT

D: NA
V: TRBV7-2
J: TRBJ1-5
size: NA
CDR3: CASSSGDNYQPQHF
DNA: TGTGCCAGCAGCTCGGGGGATAACTATCAGCCCCAGCATTTT

D: TRBD1
V: TRBV6-6
J: TRBJ2-3
size: few
CDR3: CASRDRGRLDTQYF
DNA: TGTGCCAGCAGAGACAGGGGGCGTTTAGATACGCAGTATTTT

D: NA
V: TRBV6-6
J: TRBJ1-1
size: NA
CDR3: CASSYSGRPNTEAFF
DNA: TGTGCCAGCAGTTACTCGGGGCGGCCGAACACTGAAGCTTTCTTT

D: NA
V: TRBV21-1
J: TRBJ2-3
size: NA
CDR3: CASHGTGFFTDTQYF
DNA: TGTGCCAGCCACGGGACAGGGTTTTTTACAGATACGCAGTATTTT

D: TRBD1
V: TRBV7-2
J: TRBJ1-1
size: NA
CDR3: CASSTRGQGASGAFF
DNA: TGTGCCAGCAGCACTAGAGGACAGGGGGCTTCTGGAGCTTTCTTT

D: TRBD2
V: TRBV7-3
J: TRBJ2-2
size: once
CDR3: CASAGGANTGELFF
DNA: TGTGCCAGTGCGGGGGGAGCGAACACCGGGGAGCTGTTTTTT

D: TRBD1
V: TRBV7-3
J: TRBJ2-4
size: NA
CDR3: CASSLGQSKNIQYF
DNA: TGTGCCAGCAGCTTGGGACAGAGCAAAAACATTCAGTACTTC

D: TRBD1
V: TRBV5-1
J: TRBJ1-1
size: few
CDR3: CASSRTLPGQGSPLNTEAFF
DNA: TGCGCCAGCAGCCGAACCCTCCCGGGACAGGGGTCCCCCTTGAACACTGAAGCTTTCTTT

D: NA
V: TRBV6-5
J: TRBJ1-2
size: NA
CDR3: CASFDGVVGYTF
DNA: TGTGCCAGCTTTGATGGGGTAGTCGGCTACACCTTC

D: NA
V: TRBV11-2
J: TRBJ1-1
size: NA
CDR3: CASSLVRAVNTEAFF
DNA: TGTGCCAGCAGCTTAGTAAGAGCGGTGAACACTGAAGCTTTCTTT

D: NA
V: TRBV10-1
J: TRBJ1-2
size: NA
CDR3: CASSDSINYGYTF
DNA: TGCGCCAGCAGTGACAGTATCAATTATGGCTACACCTTC

D: NA
V: TRBV19
J: TRBJ1-5
size: NA
CDR3: CASTGGGPSQPQHF
DNA: TGTGCCAGTACTGGGGGGGGCCCCTCTCAGCCCCAGCATTTT

D: NA
V: TRBV5-4
J: TRBJ2-3
size: NA
CDR3: CASSLQDTDTQYF
DNA: TGTGCCAGCAGCTTACAGGACACAGATACGCAGTATTTT

D: TRBD1
V: TRBV27
J: TRBJ1-1
size: NA
CDR3: CASRTTGVDVAFF
DNA: TGTGCCAGCAGGACGACAGGGGTTGATGTAGCTTTCTTT

D: NA
V: TRBV10-3
J: TRBJ1-2
size: NA
CDR3: CAISGSYGYTF
DNA: TGTGCCATCAGTGGAAGCTATGGCTACACCTTC